Listed below are T cell receptor beta chains from one sample, sequenced in a study of regulatory T cells in long-lasting Graves disease. MiXCR, run by TCRdb on the multiplex PCR reads, gives a single entry per CDR3 protein. This sample carries fewer than 450,000 distinct CDR3 sequences, around 20% of them seen once, and the ten largest clones take around 21%. This specimen was peripheral blood mononuclear cells (PBMCs), taken when the disease was refractory, from a patient treated with antithyroid drugs. These receptors were taken from a female donor with Graves disease. Both conserved end residues are part of each CDR3. D genes are given only for firm matches. Only part of the rows carry a size: once, few, many, or a class if the clone is expanded.

J | D | size | V | CDR3 | DNA
TRBJ2-5 | TRBD2 | many | TRBV7-8 | CASSRSGSYQETQYF | TGTGCCAGCAGCCGTAGCGGGAGCTACCAAGAGACCCAGTACTTC
TRBJ2-7 | - | few | TRBV18 | CASSARPSSYEQYF | TGTGCCAGCTCAGCCAGACCAAGCTCCTACGAGCAGTACTTC
TRBJ2-7 | - | many | TRBV6-9 | CASSFNRVAYEQYF | TGTGCCAGCAGTTTTAACAGGGTTGCCTACGAGCAGTACTTC
TRBJ2-7 | - | - | TRBV4-1 | CASSPDPGSGDEQYF | TGCGCCAGCAGCCCCGACCCAGGAAGCGGTGACGAGCAGTACTTC
TRBJ1-1 | TRBD1 | - | TRBV4-3 | CASSQAQFTGAPEAFF | TGCGCCAGCAGCCAAGCTCAATTTACAGGGGCCCCTGAAGCTTTCTTT
TRBJ1-1 | - | many | TRBV2 | CASTGGLMGTEAFF | TGTGCCAGCACTGGGGGATTGATGGGGACTGAAGCTTTCTTT
TRBJ1-2 | - | - | TRBV6-4 | CASTSQPVNGYTF | TGTGCCAGCACCTCACAGCCGGTAAATGGCTACACCTTC
TRBJ2-7 | - | few | TRBV29-1 | CSVETGDTYEQYF | TGCAGCGTTGAGACAGGCGACACCTACGAGCAGTACTTC
TRBJ2-1 | TRBD2 | many | TRBV20-1 | CSAQGLADYNEQFF | TGCAGTGCCCAAGGACTAGCGGATTACAATGAGCAGTTCTTC
TRBJ2-7 | TRBD1 | - | TRBV6-1 | CASSPQGTGAREQYF | TGTGCCAGCAGTCCCCAGGGGACAGGGGCCCGGGAGCAGTACTTC
TRBJ2-7 | TRBD2 | - | TRBV11-2 | CASSADPGLAGGASYEQYF | TGTGCCAGCAGCGCCGACCCGGGACTAGCGGGAGGTGCCTCCTACGAGCAGTACTTC
TRBJ1-2 | TRBD1 | many | TRBV30 | CAWSWDSRYGYTF | TGTGCCTGGAGCTGGGACAGCAGATATGGCTACACCTTC
TRBJ2-7 | TRBD2 | few | TRBV30 | CAWVGEGKEVEQYF | TGTGCCTGGGTTGGGGAGGGGAAAGAGGTGGAGCAGTACTTC
TRBJ1-6 | TRBD1 | - | TRBV18 | CASSLTGDNSPLHF | TGTGCCAGCTCACTCACAGGGGATAATTCACCCCTCCACTTT
TRBJ1-2 | TRBD1 | - | TRBV12-3/TRBV12-4 | CASSPRTGFHGYTF | TGTGCCAGCAGTCCCCGGACAGGGTTCCATGGCTACACCTTC
TRBJ2-5 | - | many | TRBV18 | CASSPRPEGETQYF | TGTGCCAGCTCACCTCGCCCAGAAGGAGAGACCCAGTACTTC